The clone carrying this T cell receptor beta chain came up a few times. Its target is not known. Expressed TCRB transcripts were sequenced, since all the RNA that had been isolated was reverse transcribed. TCRdb's table, derived via immunoSEQ multiplex PCR, lists solely in-frame clones and lacks some. The sample consists of about 900,000 clones, about a sixth of them appearing once. This entry belongs to a study of beta chain features in type 1 diabetes. Across the whole study: No age, gender or cell yield differences were seen between patients and healthy donors. General study points: Naive, central memory and Treg TCRB repertoires seemed to resemble each other more closely in patients than they did in healthy donors.

V shed 7 bases and J shed 6 bases, with 13 bases lying between them. The CDR3 consists of 13 residues. Germline V gene sequence: CDR1 LNHDA, CDR2 SQIVND (reference sequence). A heparinised blood draw that averaged around 100 mL was obtained once from each donor. It was via CD45RO/CCR7/CD25/CD127/CD95/CD27 that CD4+ naive, central memory, regulatory and stem cell-like memory cells were sorted. This TCR was sampled from a woman between 18 and 29 years old in good health. Sequencing was done on a sample of naive CD4+ T cells from blood. J is TRBJ1-5 and V is TRBV19, with TRBD1 as a possible D gene (5 bases). CDR3 loop: CASIRGVGQPQHF. The CDR3 DNA reads TGTGCCAGTATTCGAGGGGTAGGTCAGCCCCAGCATTTT. Full variable domain (outside the CDR3, taken from reference TRBV19 and TRBJ1-5): DGGITQSPKYLFRKEGQNVTLSCEQNLNHDAMYWYRQDPGQGLRLIYYSQIVNDFQKGDIAEGYSVSREKKESFPLTVTSAQKNPTAFYLCASIRGVGQPQHFGDGTRLSIL.